A single sample is the source of the 18 T cell receptor beta chains below, sequenced in a study of graft-versus-host responses after intestinal transplantation. The data were produced by immunoSEQ multiplex PCR, yet TCRdb's version contains in-frame clones alone and is incomplete. The sample has approximately 97,000 clones, around 90% seen once. What these receptors recognize is not known. Sequencing used unstimulated CD8+ T cells sorted from spleen or lymph node cells, obtained before transplant. The source of these receptors is a human donor who was the organ donor for an intestinal transplant.

The gene calls are TRBV13 and TRBJ2-3, with TRBD1 matching 7 bases. Losses at the gene ends were 4 bases for V and 1 base for J; bases not matched to a gene: 11. This CDR3 region has 17 residues. Germline values: CDR1 PRHDT, CDR2 FYEKMQ (reference sequence). DNA for the CDR3: TGTGCCAGCAGCTCAGAGCGACAGGGATCCGGCACAGATACGCAGTATTTT. It translates to CASSSERQGSGTDTQYF.

The gene calls are TRBV19 and TRBJ1-1, with D perhaps TRBD1 (5 bases). The CDR3 is made up of 16 amino acids. Trimming took 3 bases from V and 0 from J, leaving 14 bases between them. Germline CDR1 and CDR2: LNHDA and SQIVND (reference sequence). The DNA of the CDR3 is TGTGCCAGTAGTATTTGGCAGGGTGGCATGAACACTGAAGCTTTCTTT. It yields the protein CASSIWQGGMNTEAFF.

J is TRBJ2-1 and V is TRBV10-3, with 7 nucleotides matching TRBD2. The junction had 5 bases not matched to a gene; V was cut back by 8 bases and J by 4 bases. This CDR3 is built from 13 residues. Germline loops: CDR1 ENHRY, CDR2 SYGVKD. In DNA, the CDR3 is TGTGCCATCTCGACGCGGGAGTACAATGAGCAGTTCTTC. Translation: CAISTREYNEQFF.

The chain joins TRBV5-8 to TRBJ2-1; 7 bases line up with TRBD1. CDR1 is SGHTS, CDR2 YDEGEE, per germline. The V gene end was trimmed by 3 bases and the J gene end by 6 bases; junction bases not matched to a gene: 12. This CDR3 region has 16 residues. CDR3 residues: CASSSLGTVDPNEQFF. In DNA, the CDR3 is TGTGCCAGCAGCTCCCTCGGGACAGTGGATCCCAATGAGCAGTTCTTC.

The genes are TRBV28 and TRBJ1-1; maybe TRBD1 (6 bases). Per germline, CDR1 MDHEN and CDR2 SYDVKM. This CDR3 is 15 amino acids long. Trimming pared 3 bases from V and 1 base from J, leaving 12 bases between. As DNA, the CDR3 is TGTGCCAGCAGTTTTTTTGCAGGGGAGAACACTGAAGCTTTCTTT. This sequence encodes CASSFFAGENTEAFF.

The chain is built from TRBV9 and TRBJ1-1, with D uncertain. The CDR3 has 13 amino acids. From germline, CDR1 is SGDLS and CDR2 YYNGEE. Trimming cost V 2 bases and J 0 bases, with 5 bases left between them. CDR3 nucleotides: TGTGCCAGCAGCGTTGACTTGAACACTGAAGCTTTCTTT. Translation gives CASSVDLNTEAFF.

V gene TRBV4-1 combines with J gene TRBJ1-2; D is unresolved. Germline V gene data show CDR1 as MGHRA and CDR2 as YSYEKL. The CDR3 contains 14 residues. V lost 4 bases and J 3 bases, leaving 12 bases between the germline ends. The CDR3 nucleotides read TGCGCCAGCAGCCCAGCGGGGAGATACTATGGCTACACCTTC. Its protein is CASSPAGRYYGYTF.

The chain employs TRBV4-1 and TRBJ1-3, with 12 bases aligning to TRBD1. V lost 2 bases, J lost 3 bases, and 11 bases stayed unmatched. CDR3 length: 19 amino acids. Looked up from germline, CDR1 is MGHRA and CDR2 is YSYEKL. CDR3 sequence: CASSQLPGQGADIGNTIYF. DNA of the CDR3: TGCGCCAGCAGCCAACTGCCGGGACAGGGGGCGGACATTGGAAACACCATATATTTT.

The J gene is TRBJ2-7, the V gene TRBV28; the match to TRBD2 covers 7 bases. The germline V gene has CDR1 MDHEN and CDR2 SYDVKM. V gave up 6 bases and J gave up 7 bases; unmatched junction bases: 3. The CDR3 is 11 residues long. The CDR3 loop reads CASRVGGEQYF. CDR3 in DNA: TGTGCCAGCAGGGTCGGGGGGGAGCAGTACTTC.

The chain carries TRBV14 and TRBJ2-1, with a weak D call TRBD2 (5 bases). Germline V gene sequence: CDR1 SGHDN, CDR2 FVKESK. V shed 1 base and J shed 0 bases, with 25 bases lying between them. This CDR3 has 21 amino acids. CDR3 in amino acids: CASSQVAPREFVTFSYNEQFF. CDR3 nucleotides: TGTGCCAGCAGCCAAGTTGCCCCCCGGGAATTTGTGACCTTCTCCTACAATGAGCAGTTCTTC.

The J gene is TRBJ1-5, the V gene TRBV21-1; the table calls TRBD1, which could not be checked here. TRBV21-1 has pseudogene status. CDR3 length equals 15 residues. The CDR3 spells CASSVRQYSNQPQHF. As DNA, the CDR3 is TGTGCCAGCAGCGTACGACAGTATAGCAATCAGCCCCAGCATTTT.

CDR3 amino acids: CASSEVPGLDLTDTQYF. The CDR3 DNA sequence: TGTGCCAGCAGTGAAGTCCCGGGACTAGACCTCACAGATACGCAGTATTTT. The chain has TRBV2 and TRBJ2-3; the match to TRBD2 covers 8 bases. The CDR3 is 17 residues long. CDR1 and CDR2 from the germline V gene are SNHLY and FYNNEI. With 1 base clipped from V and 2 bases from J, the junction kept 8 bases outside the gene matches.

The chain uses TRBV5-1 and TRBJ2-5; 7 nucleotides align to TRBD1. V trimming: 0 bases; J trimming: 3 bases; junction bases outside the gene matches: 17. CDR1 is SGHRS, CDR2 YFSETQ, per germline. This CDR3 comprises 19 residues. For the CDR3, the DNA is TGCGCCAGCAGCTTGGGGGGGCCGGGACAGAGCCCTCCGAAAGAGACCCAGTACTTC. Translated: CASSLGGPGQSPPKETQYF.

The chain recombines TRBV5-1 with TRBJ2-7; 8 nucleotides align to TRBD2. This CDR3 has 18 residues. V lost 1 base, J lost 3 bases, and 15 bases stayed unmatched. Per germline, CDR1 SGHRS and CDR2 YFSETQ. The CDR3 DNA is TGCGCCAGCAGCTTGACGGGGGGGCCTCCCCTAACTCACTACGAGCAGTACTTC. Its translation: CASSLTGGPPLTHYEQYF.

The chain carries TRBV4-1 and TRBJ1-1; 8 nucleotides line up with TRBD1. Germline values: CDR1 MGHRA, CDR2 YSYEKL. The CDR3 has 13 amino acids. J was trimmed by 1 base and V by 8 bases; bases with no gene match: 3. Here the CDR3 DNA reads TGCGCCAGCCTCGGGACAGGGAACACTGAAGCTTTCTTT. Translation gives CASLGTGNTEAFF.

The CDR3 DNA reads as TGTGCCAGCAGCTTGGGGGGCGCCGGGGAGCTGTTTTTT. Protein: CASSLGGAGELFF. The rearrangement joins TRBV5-5 to TRBJ2-2, with TRBD1 as a possible D gene (5 bases). Trimming left V 0 bases short and J 6 bases short, with 6 bases between. This CDR3 spans 13 amino acids. Germline CDR1 reads SGHKS; CDR2 reads YYEKEE (reference sequence).

Written as DNA, the CDR3 is TGTGCCAGCAGCCAGACTAGCGGGAGAATAGATGAGCAGTTCTTC. Translating gives CASSQTSGRIDEQFF. This chain connects TRBV13 to TRBJ2-1; 12 bases agree with TRBD2. The CDR3 is made up of 15 amino acids. With 5 bases clipped from V and 8 bases from J, the junction kept 7 bases outside the gene matches. CDR1 and CDR2 from the germline V gene are PRHDT and FYEKMQ (reference sequence).

V and J are TRBV2 and TRBJ2-5; no clear D. V lost 10 bases and J 3 bases, leaving 9 bases between the germline ends. From germline, CDR1 is SNHLY and CDR2 FYNNEI. The CDR3 runs to 11 residues. The CDR3 protein is CATSQEETQYF. CDR3 bases: TGTGCCACATCCCAGGAAGAGACCCAGTACTTC.